The sequence of this T cell receptor (beta chain) was determined in a study of CD8+CD57+ T cells in acquired aplastic anemia. About the study: An average of roughly 3.2 ug of DNA was obtained from sorted CD4+ and CD8+ cells.

General study points: Comparison of patients with controls identified twenty-nine shared CD8+ CDR3 sequences.

Both TCR beta VDJ combination and CDR3 sequence profiling were carried out. Genomic DNA was the template for this profiling. One entry per CDR3 protein results from TCRdb running MiXCR on the reads. In the table there are hundreds of thousands of distinct CDR3 sequences, 56% of which are singletons. Between the trimmed V and J ends, which lost 6 bases and 12 bases, there was a span of 18 bases. CDR3 size: 12 residues. This clonotype appeared a few times. The antigen remains unidentified. The specimen was sorted CD4+, CD8+, or CD8+CD57+ T cells (not recorded which) from PBMCs. This chain joins TRBV12-3 or TRBV12-4 and TRBJ2-7; D is possibly TRBD1 (6 bases). This clonotype was sampled from a human donor with severe aplastic anemia or a healthy control (not recorded which). The CDR3 nucleotides read TGTGCCAGCAGCTCTATGGGACACGGCATGTACTTC. It codes for CASSSMGHGMYF.